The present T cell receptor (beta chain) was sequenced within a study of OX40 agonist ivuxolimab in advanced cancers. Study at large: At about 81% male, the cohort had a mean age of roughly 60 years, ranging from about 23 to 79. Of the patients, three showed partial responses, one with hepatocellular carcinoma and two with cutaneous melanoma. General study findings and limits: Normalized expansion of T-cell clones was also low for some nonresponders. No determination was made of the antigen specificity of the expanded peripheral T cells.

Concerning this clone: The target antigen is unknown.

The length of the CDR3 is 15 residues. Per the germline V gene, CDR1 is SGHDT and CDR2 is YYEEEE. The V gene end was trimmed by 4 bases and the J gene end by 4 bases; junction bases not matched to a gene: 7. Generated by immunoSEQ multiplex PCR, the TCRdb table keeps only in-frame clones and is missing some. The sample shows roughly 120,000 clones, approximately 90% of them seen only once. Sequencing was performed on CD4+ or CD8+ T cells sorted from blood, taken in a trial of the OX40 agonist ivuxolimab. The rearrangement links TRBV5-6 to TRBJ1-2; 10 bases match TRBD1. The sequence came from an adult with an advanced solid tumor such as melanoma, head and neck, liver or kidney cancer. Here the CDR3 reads CASSPWTGGSYGYTF. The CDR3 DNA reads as TGTGCCAGCAGCCCGTGGACAGGGGGATCCTATGGCTACACCTTC.